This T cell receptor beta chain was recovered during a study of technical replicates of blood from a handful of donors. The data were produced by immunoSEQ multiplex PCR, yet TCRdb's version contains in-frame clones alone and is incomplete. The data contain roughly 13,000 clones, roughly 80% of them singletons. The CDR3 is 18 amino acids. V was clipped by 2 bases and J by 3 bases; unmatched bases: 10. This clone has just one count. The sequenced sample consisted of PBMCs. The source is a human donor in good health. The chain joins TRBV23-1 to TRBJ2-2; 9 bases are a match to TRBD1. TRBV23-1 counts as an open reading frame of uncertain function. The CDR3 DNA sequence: TGCGCCAGCAGTCAACCCCCCGGACAGGGGAGTTACACCGGGGAGCTGTTTTTT. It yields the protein CASSQPPGQGSYTGELFF.